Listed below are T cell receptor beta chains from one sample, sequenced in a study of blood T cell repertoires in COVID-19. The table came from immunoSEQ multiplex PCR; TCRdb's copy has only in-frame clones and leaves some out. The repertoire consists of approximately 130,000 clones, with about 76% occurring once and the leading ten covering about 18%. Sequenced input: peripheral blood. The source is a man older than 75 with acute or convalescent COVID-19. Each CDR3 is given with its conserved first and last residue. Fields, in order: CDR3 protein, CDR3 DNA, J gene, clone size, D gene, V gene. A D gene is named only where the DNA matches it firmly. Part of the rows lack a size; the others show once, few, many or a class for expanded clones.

CDR3: CASSALGTTITDTQYF
DNA: TGTGCCAGCAGCGCCCTAGGGACTACAATCACAGATACGCAGTATTTT
J: TRBJ2-3
size: once
D: TRBD2
V: TRBV9

CDR3: CASSPQGAYEQYF
DNA: TGTGCCAGCTCCCCACAGGGAGCGTACGAGCAGTACTTC
J: TRBJ2-7
size: -
D: -
V: TRBV18

CDR3: CASSPGGLTYEQYF
DNA: TGTGCCAGCAGCCCAGGGGGTCTCACCTACGAGCAGTACTTC
J: TRBJ2-7
size: few
D: TRBD1
V: TRBV7-9

CDR3: CARSLVGDRESLYNEQFF
DNA: TGTGCCAGAAGCTTAGTAGGGGACAGGGAATCCCTATACAATGAGCAGTTCTTC
J: TRBJ2-1
size: -
D: -
V: TRBV7-5

CDR3: CASPGQIESNQPQHF
DNA: TGTGCCAGCCCAGGACAGATCGAGAGCAATCAGCCCCAGCATTTT
J: TRBJ1-5
size: -
D: -
V: TRBV21-1

CDR3: CATSPSPGQGAFGELFF
DNA: TGTGCCACCAGTCCCAGTCCGGGACAGGGGGCGTTCGGGGAGCTGTTTTTT
J: TRBJ2-2
size: -
D: TRBD1
V: TRBV24-1

CDR3: CASSSTGNYGYTF
DNA: TGTGCCAGCAGCTCTACAGGGAACTATGGCTACACCTTC
J: TRBJ1-2
size: -
D: -
V: TRBV12-3/TRBV12-4

CDR3: CASSLSTGASYGYTF
DNA: TGTGCCAGCAGCCTTTCCACAGGGGCCTCATATGGCTACACCTTC
J: TRBJ1-2
size: -
D: TRBD1
V: TRBV6-5

CDR3: CASSPPGLARETQYF
DNA: TGTGCCAGCAGCCCCCCGGGACTAGCACGCGAGACCCAGTACTTC
J: TRBJ2-5
size: -
D: TRBD2
V: TRBV5-8

CDR3: CASSGRSGANVLTF
DNA: TGTGCCAGCAGCGGGAGATCTGGGGCCAACGTCCTGACTTTC
J: TRBJ2-6
size: -
D: -
V: TRBV11-2

CDR3: CSVRRDSPNSPLHF
DNA: TGCAGCGTTCGCCGGGACAGCCCTAATTCACCCCTCCACTTT
J: TRBJ1-6
size: -
D: TRBD1
V: TRBV29-1

CDR3: CASSLGETGNTIYF
DNA: TGCGCCAGCAGCTTGGGGGAGACTGGAAACACCATATATTTT
J: TRBJ1-3
size: few
D: -
V: TRBV5-1

CDR3: CASSLGTGSNQPQHF
DNA: TGTGCCAGCAGCTTAGGGACAGGGAGCAATCAGCCCCAGCATTTT
J: TRBJ1-5
size: -
D: TRBD1
V: TRBV7-2

CDR3: CASSGRGDTQYF
DNA: TGTGCCAGCAGCGGCCGGGGGGATACGCAGTATTTT
J: TRBJ2-3
size: -
D: -
V: TRBV12-3/TRBV12-4

CDR3: CASSLGQGLIQETQYF
DNA: TGTGCCAGCAGCTTGGGACAGGGTCTTATCCAGGAGACCCAGTACTTC
J: TRBJ2-5
size: -
D: TRBD1
V: TRBV7-9

CDR3: CASSVLAGGSTDTQYF
DNA: TGTGCCAGCAGCGTATTAGCGGGGGGGAGCACAGATACGCAGTATTTT
J: TRBJ2-3
size: -
D: TRBD2
V: TRBV9

CDR3: CASSPRGGVYNEQFF
DNA: TGTGCCAGCAGCCCCCGGGGAGGGGTCTACAATGAGCAGTTCTTC
J: TRBJ2-1
size: -
D: TRBD2
V: TRBV5-4

CDR3: CASRGGTGRAGELFF
DNA: TGTGCCAGCAGAGGTGGGACAGGGAGGGCCGGGGAGCTGTTTTTT
J: TRBJ2-2
size: once
D: TRBD1
V: TRBV2

CDR3: CASSSLSRVGQPQHF
DNA: TGTGCCAGCAGTTCTCTATCCAGGGTCGGTCAGCCCCAGCATTTT
J: TRBJ1-5
size: -
D: -
V: TRBV28

CDR3: CASSGTSGGPDTQYF
DNA: TGTGCCAGCAGCGGGACTAGCGGGGGGCCAGATACGCAGTATTTT
J: TRBJ2-3
size: -
D: TRBD2
V: TRBV2

CDR3: CASSPNPIAGGPRNEQFF
DNA: TGTGCCAGCAGCCCCAACCCAATAGCGGGGGGGCCACGGAATGAGCAGTTCTTC
J: TRBJ2-1
size: few
D: TRBD2
V: TRBV7-9

CDR3: CASSLKGGETQYF
DNA: TGTGCCAGCTCACTCAAAGGGGGAGAGACCCAGTACTTC
J: TRBJ2-5
size: -
D: -
V: TRBV18

CDR3: CASSRGTQYEQYF
DNA: TGTGCCAGCAGTCGGGGGACTCAGTACGAGCAGTACTTC
J: TRBJ2-7
size: -
D: -
V: TRBV6-5

CDR3: CASSLLGGNNEQFF
DNA: TGTGCCAGCAGTTTGTTAGGGGGCAACAATGAGCAGTTCTTC
J: TRBJ2-1
size: few
D: TRBD1
V: TRBV27

CDR3: CASSPASGGVGEQFF
DNA: TGTGCCAGCAGCCCTGCTAGCGGGGGGGTTGGTGAGCAGTTCTTC
J: TRBJ2-1
size: -
D: TRBD2
V: TRBV11-2

CDR3: CASSEGADTGELFF
DNA: TGTGCCAGCAGTGAAGGGGCAGACACCGGGGAGCTGTTTTTT
J: TRBJ2-2
size: -
D: -
V: TRBV6-1

CDR3: CASSTVSSGSGYTF
DNA: TGTGCCAGCAGCACCGTATCATCGGGTTCCGGCTACACCTTC
J: TRBJ1-2
size: -
D: -
V: TRBV5-6

CDR3: CASSLVTGGFYEQYF
DNA: TGTGCCAGCAGCTTAGTCACAGGGGGCTTCTACGAGCAGTACTTC
J: TRBJ2-7
size: few
D: TRBD1
V: TRBV7-2

CDR3: CASRQDRASNQPQHF
DNA: TGTGCCAGTAGACAAGACAGGGCGAGCAATCAGCCCCAGCATTTT
J: TRBJ1-5
size: few
D: TRBD1
V: TRBV19

CDR3: CASSLALTGGNTIYF
DNA: TGCGCCAGCAGCCTCGCGTTAACGGGGGGAAACACCATATATTTT
J: TRBJ1-3
size: -
D: -
V: TRBV4-1

CDR3: CASSLNSAVRGTEAFF
DNA: TGTGCCAGCAGCTTAAATTCTGCTGTAAGGGGCACTGAAGCTTTCTTT
J: TRBJ1-1
size: -
D: -
V: TRBV11-2

CDR3: CASSLWGRETQYF
DNA: TGTGCCAGCAGTTTATGGGGGCGGGAGACCCAGTACTTC
J: TRBJ2-5
size: -
D: -
V: TRBV27

CDR3: CAWTMYRASGNTIYF
DNA: TGTGCCTGGACAATGTACAGGGCCTCTGGAAACACCATATATTTT
J: TRBJ1-3
size: -
D: -
V: TRBV30

CDR3: CASSPSGGTSYEQYF
DNA: TGTGCCAGCAGCCCGAGCGGGGGCACGTCCTACGAGCAGTACTTC
J: TRBJ2-7
size: -
D: TRBD2
V: TRBV3-1/TRBV3-2

CDR3: CASSYLGGPYNEQFF
DNA: TGTGCCAGCAGTTATTTGGGGGGACCGTACAATGAGCAGTTCTTC
J: TRBJ2-1
size: -
D: -
V: TRBV6-2/TRBV6-3

CDR3: CASGSSGSYEQYF
DNA: TGTGCCAGTGGTTCTAGCGGCTCCTACGAGCAGTACTTC
J: TRBJ2-7
size: -
D: TRBD2
V: TRBV6-5

CDR3: CASSRPAGSTDTQYF
DNA: TGTGCCAGCAGCAGGCCGGCGGGGAGCACAGATACGCAGTATTTT
J: TRBJ2-3
size: -
D: -
V: TRBV6-5

CDR3: CSVDPLGGGGNEQFF
DNA: TGCAGCGTTGACCCGCTCGGGGGAGGGGGCAATGAGCAGTTCTTC
J: TRBJ2-1
size: -
D: -
V: TRBV29-1

CDR3: CASSLTGVRNIQYF
DNA: TGTGCCAGCAGTTTGACAGGGGTAAGAAACATTCAGTACTTC
J: TRBJ2-4
size: -
D: TRBD1
V: TRBV28

CDR3: CASSLTVSTDTQYF
DNA: TGCGCCAGCAGCTTGACAGTCAGCACAGATACGCAGTATTTT
J: TRBJ2-3
size: -
D: -
V: TRBV5-1

CDR3: CAWDPGTGGNTIYF
DNA: TGTGCCTGGGACCCCGGGACAGGCGGAAACACCATATATTTT
J: TRBJ1-3
size: -
D: TRBD1
V: TRBV30

CDR3: CASQLDRVVGQPQHF
DNA: TGTGCCAGTCAGCTAGACAGGGTAGTTGGTCAGCCCCAGCATTTT
J: TRBJ1-5
size: once
D: TRBD1
V: TRBV19

CDR3: CASSERGLNYGYTF
DNA: TGTGCCAGCAGTGAAAGGGGTTTGAACTATGGCTACACCTTC
J: TRBJ1-2
size: -
D: -
V: TRBV2

CDR3: CASSLSPGGGAGTQYF
DNA: TGTGCCAGCAGTTTAAGCCCCGGAGGAGGGGCAGGTACGCAGTATTTT
J: TRBJ2-3
size: -
D: -
V: TRBV27

CDR3: CASTRSGTGVTGELFF
DNA: TGCGCCAGCACTCGATCGGGGACAGGCGTTACCGGGGAGCTGTTTTTT
J: TRBJ2-2
size: -
D: TRBD1
V: TRBV5-1

CDR3: CASRAVKGAPYEQYF
DNA: TGTGCCAGCAGGGCCGTGAAGGGGGCTCCCTACGAGCAGTACTTC
J: TRBJ2-7
size: -
D: TRBD1
V: TRBV3-1/TRBV3-2

CDR3: CASRKGQGAIYNEQFF
DNA: TGTGCCAGCAGGAAGGGACAGGGGGCGATCTACAATGAGCAGTTCTTC
J: TRBJ2-1
size: -
D: TRBD1
V: TRBV2

CDR3: CASSFQGLETQYF
DNA: TGTGCCAGCAGCTTTCAGGGCCTGGAGACCCAGTACTTC
J: TRBJ2-5
size: once
D: -
V: TRBV5-5

CDR3: CASSLLGQGYEQYF
DNA: TGTGCCAGCAGTTTACTCGGACAGGGATACGAGCAGTACTTC
J: TRBJ2-7
size: -
D: TRBD1
V: TRBV27

CDR3: CASSQGPAGLSYEQYF
DNA: TGTGCCAGCAGCCAAGGTCCAGCGGGGTTATCCTACGAGCAGTACTTC
J: TRBJ2-7
size: -
D: TRBD2
V: TRBV4-2

CDR3: CASSQQAGTRRNNEQFF
DNA: TGTGCCAGCAGCCAACAGGCGGGGACTAGGAGAAACAATGAGCAGTTCTTC
J: TRBJ2-1
size: -
D: TRBD2
V: TRBV7-3

CDR3: CASSLKAGTDTQYF
DNA: TGTGCCAGCAGCCTCAAGGCGGGGACAGATACGCAGTATTTT
J: TRBJ2-3
size: once
D: -
V: TRBV5-4

CDR3: CAWSVQSTGPGYTF
DNA: TGTGCCTGGAGTGTACAAAGTACAGGGCCCGGCTACACCTTC
J: TRBJ1-2
size: -
D: -
V: TRBV30

CDR3: CASSLRGRTGERVETQYF
DNA: TGTGCCAGCAGCTTAAGGGGTCGGACAGGGGAAAGGGTAGAGACCCAGTACTTC
J: TRBJ2-5
size: -
D: TRBD1
V: TRBV7-3

CDR3: CASSPDRGADYGYTF
DNA: TGTGCCAGCTCACCCGACAGGGGTGCTGACTATGGCTACACCTTC
J: TRBJ1-2
size: -
D: TRBD1
V: TRBV18

CDR3: CASSSWDSNQPQHF
DNA: TGTGCCAGTAGTTCATGGGACAGTAATCAGCCCCAGCATTTT
J: TRBJ1-5
size: -
D: TRBD1
V: TRBV19

CDR3: CASSLAASGGLETQYF
DNA: TGTGCCAGCAGCTTGGCGGCTAGCGGGGGGCTCGAGACCCAGTACTTC
J: TRBJ2-5
size: -
D: TRBD2
V: TRBV5-5

CDR3: CASSLVPDTSYEQYF
DNA: TGTGCCAGCAGCTTAGTGCCGGACACTTCCTACGAGCAGTACTTC
J: TRBJ2-7
size: once
D: -
V: TRBV11-2